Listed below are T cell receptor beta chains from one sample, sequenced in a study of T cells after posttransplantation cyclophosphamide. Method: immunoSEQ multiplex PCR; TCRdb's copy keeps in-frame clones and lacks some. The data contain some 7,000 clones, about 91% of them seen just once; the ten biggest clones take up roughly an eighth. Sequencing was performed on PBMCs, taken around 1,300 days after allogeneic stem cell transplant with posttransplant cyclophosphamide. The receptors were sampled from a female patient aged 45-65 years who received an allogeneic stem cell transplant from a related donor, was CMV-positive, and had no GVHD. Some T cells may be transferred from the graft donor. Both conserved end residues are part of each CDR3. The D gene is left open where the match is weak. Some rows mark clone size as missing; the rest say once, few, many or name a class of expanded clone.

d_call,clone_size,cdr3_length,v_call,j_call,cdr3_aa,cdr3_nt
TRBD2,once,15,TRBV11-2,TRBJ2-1,CASSLGSGSAGEQFF,TGTGCCAGCAGCTTAGGTAGCGGGAGTGCCGGTGAGCAGTTCTTC
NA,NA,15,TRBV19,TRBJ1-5,CATEPLGAGNQPQHF,TGTGCCACCGAGCCCCTGGGGGCGGGCAATCAGCCCCAGCATTTT
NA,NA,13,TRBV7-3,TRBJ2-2,CASSLYGTGELFF,TGTGCCAGCAGCTTATACGGGACCGGGGAGCTGTTTTTT
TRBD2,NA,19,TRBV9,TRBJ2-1,CASSARLEGTSGTDNEQFF,TGTGCCAGCAGCGCCCGGCTTGAGGGAACTAGCGGAACGGACAATGAGCAGTTCTTC
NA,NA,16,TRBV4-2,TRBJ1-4,CASSQGRRRDNEKLFF,TGTGCCAGCAGCCAGGGGAGGCGTCGAGATAATGAAAAACTGTTTTTT
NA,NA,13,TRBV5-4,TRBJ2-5,CASSLSGRETQYF,TGTGCCAGCAGCTTGTCAGGGAGGGAGACCCAGTACTTC
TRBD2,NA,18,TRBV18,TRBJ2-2,CASSPRGVTSGKTGELFF,TGTGCCAGCTCACCGCGGGGCGTGACTAGCGGGAAAACCGGGGAGCTGTTTTTT
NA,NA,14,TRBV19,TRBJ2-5,CASSTGTVIETQYF,TGTGCCAGTAGTACAGGGACTGTCATAGAGACCCAGTACTTC
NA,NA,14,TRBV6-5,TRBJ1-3,CASSYEGAGNTIYF,TGTGCCAGCAGTTACGAGGGAGCTGGAAACACCATATATTTT
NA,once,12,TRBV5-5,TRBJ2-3,CASSISTDTQYF,TGTGCCAGCAGTATTAGCACAGATACGCAGTATTTT
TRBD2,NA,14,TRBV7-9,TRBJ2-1,CASSVLAGKREQFF,TGTGCCAGCAGCGTTCTAGCGGGGAAGAGGGAGCAGTTCTTC
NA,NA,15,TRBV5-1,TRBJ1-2,CASTTRAGRNYGYTF,TGCGCCAGCACTACCAGGGCAGGGCGCAACTATGGCTACACCTTC
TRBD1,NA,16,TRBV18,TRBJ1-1,CASSPETGGGGNEAFF,TGTGCCAGCTCACCAGAAACAGGGGGCGGGGGGAATGAAGCTTTCTTT
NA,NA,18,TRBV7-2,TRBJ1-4,CASSLSPGSNRPNEKLFF,TGTGCCAGCAGCTTATCCCCGGGATCCAACCGGCCTAATGAAAAACTGTTTTTT
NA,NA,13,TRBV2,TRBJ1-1,CASNRDTNTEAFF,TGTGCCAGCAATCGGGATACGAACACTGAAGCTTTCTTT
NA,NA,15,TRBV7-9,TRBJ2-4,CASSSGGGGDFAQYF,TGTGCCAGCAGCTCGGGGGGTGGGGGCGACTTCGCTCAGTACTTC
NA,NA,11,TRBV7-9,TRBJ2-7,CASSPGNEQYF,TGTGCCAGCAGCCCCGGGAACGAGCAGTACTTC
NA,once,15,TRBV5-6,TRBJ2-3,CASTSDSEDIDTQYF,TGTGCCAGCACCTCGGACAGCGAAGATATAGATACGCAGTATTTT
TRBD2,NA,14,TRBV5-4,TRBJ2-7,CASSLMREPYEQYF,TGTGCCAGCAGCTTGATGCGGGAGCCCTACGAGCAGTACTTC
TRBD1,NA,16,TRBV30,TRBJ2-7,CAWSVGFGTGVHEQYF,TGTGCCTGGAGTGTAGGATTTGGGACAGGGGTCCACGAGCAGTACTTC
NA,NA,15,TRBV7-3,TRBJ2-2,CASSLTSMNTGELFF,TGTGCCAGCAGCCTGACTAGTATGAACACCGGGGAGCTGTTTTTT
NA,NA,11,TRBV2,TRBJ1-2,CASSREGGYTF,TGTGCCAGCAGTCGGGAGGGTGGCTACACCTTC
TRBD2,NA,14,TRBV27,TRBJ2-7,CASSSLAESYEQYF,TGTGCCAGCAGTTCACTAGCGGAATCCTACGAGCAGTACTTC
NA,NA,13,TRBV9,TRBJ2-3,CASSVAQTDTQYF,TGTGCCAGCAGCGTAGCCCAAACAGATACGCAGTATTTT
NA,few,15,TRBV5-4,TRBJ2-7,CASSFRGGMGSEQYF,TGTGCCAGCAGCTTTAGGGGCGGGATGGGTAGCGAGCAGTACTTC
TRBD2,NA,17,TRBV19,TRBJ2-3,CASSIFSGTSGRYTQYF,TGTGCCAGTAGTATATTCTCCGGGACTAGCGGGAGGTATACGCAGTATTTT
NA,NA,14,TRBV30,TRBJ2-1,CAWSGGAPHNEQFF,TGTGCCTGGAGTGGCGGGGCCCCTCACAATGAGCAGTTCTTC
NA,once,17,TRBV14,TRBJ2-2,CASSQDWGRDYTGELFF,TGTGCCAGCAGCCAAGATTGGGGCAGGGATTACACCGGGGAGCTGTTTTTT
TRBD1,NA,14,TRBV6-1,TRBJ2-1,CASSGGQGFGEQFF,TGTGCCAGCAGTGGGGGACAGGGATTCGGTGAGCAGTTCTTC
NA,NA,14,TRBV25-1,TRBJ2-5,CATQRGLPKETQYF,TGTGCCACCCAGAGGGGACTCCCGAAAGAGACCCAGTACTTC